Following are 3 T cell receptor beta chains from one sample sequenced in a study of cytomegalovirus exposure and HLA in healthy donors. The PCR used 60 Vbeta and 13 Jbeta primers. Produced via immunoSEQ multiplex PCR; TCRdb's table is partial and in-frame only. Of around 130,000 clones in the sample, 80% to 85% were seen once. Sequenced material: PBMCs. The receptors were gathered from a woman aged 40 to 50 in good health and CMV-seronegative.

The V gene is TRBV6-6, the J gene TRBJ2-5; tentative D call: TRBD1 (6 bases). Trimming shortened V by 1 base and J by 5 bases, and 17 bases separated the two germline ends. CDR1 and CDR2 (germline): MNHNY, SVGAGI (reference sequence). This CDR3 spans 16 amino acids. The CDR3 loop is CASSYWGLQVGETQYF. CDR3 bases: TGTGCCAGCAGTTACTGGGGGCTTCAAGTAGGGGAGACCCAGTACTTC.

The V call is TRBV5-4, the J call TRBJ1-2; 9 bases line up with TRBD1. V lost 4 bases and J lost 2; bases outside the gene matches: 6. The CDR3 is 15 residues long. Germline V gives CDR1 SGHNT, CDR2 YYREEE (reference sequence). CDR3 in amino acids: CASSRPTGGNYGYTF. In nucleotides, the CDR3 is TGTGCCAGCAGCCGTCCCACAGGGGGCAACTATGGCTACACCTTC.

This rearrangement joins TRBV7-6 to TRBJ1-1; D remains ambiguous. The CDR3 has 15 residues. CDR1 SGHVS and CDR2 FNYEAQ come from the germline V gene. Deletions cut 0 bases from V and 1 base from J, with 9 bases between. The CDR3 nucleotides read TGTGCCAGCAGCTTAGCGAAATGGCAGAACACTGAAGCTTTCTTT. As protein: CASSLAKWQNTEAFF.